This TCR beta chain stems from a study of regulatory T cells in long-lasting Graves disease. Study-level information: Antithyroid drug use was under 3 months in newly diagnosed Graves' patients.

The time point: newly diagnosed GD, antithyroid drugs for less than 3 months. RNA from PBMCs was the source of the TCR library. Diagnoses of Graves' disease were made by American Thyroid Association guidelines. One endocrinology department in Xi'an, China, was where patients came from. This clonotype showed up just a few times. A much larger clone lies one base from this, so it may be a read error. Because it lacks the conserved phenylalanine or tryptophan at the end, this CDR3 is likely a read error. Arm-PCR with iRepertoire HTBI primers amplified the CDR3 regions for these TCR beta libraries. TCRdb re-derived calls from the multiplex PCR reads in MiXCR, one entry per CDR3 protein. The sample consists of 200,000 to 250,000 distinct CDR3 sequences, 20% to 25% of them appearing once. The length of the CDR3 is 13 residues. V shed 5 bases and J shed 2 bases, with 10 bases lying between them. The V gene's germline CDR1 is GTSNPN and CDR2 SVGIG (reference sequence).

The V gene is TRBV30, the J gene TRBJ1-5; D unclear. The TCR comes from a female donor with Graves disease. The source was peripheral blood mononuclear cells (PBMCs), collected at new diagnosis, from a patient treated with antithyroid drugs. The CDR3 bases are TGTGCCTGGGGTAATAGCGGCAATCAGCCCCAGCATTCT. Translated, it gives CAWGNSGNQPQHS.